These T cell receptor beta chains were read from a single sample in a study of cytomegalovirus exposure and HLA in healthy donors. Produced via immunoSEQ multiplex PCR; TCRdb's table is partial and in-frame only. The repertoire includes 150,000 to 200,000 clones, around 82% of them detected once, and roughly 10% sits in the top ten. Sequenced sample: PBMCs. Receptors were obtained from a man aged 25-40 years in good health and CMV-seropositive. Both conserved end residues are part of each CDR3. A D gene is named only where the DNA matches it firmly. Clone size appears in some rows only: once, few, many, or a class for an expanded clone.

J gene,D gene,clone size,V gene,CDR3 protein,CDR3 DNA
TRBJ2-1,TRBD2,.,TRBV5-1,CASSLVAGGHNEQFF,TGCGCCAGCAGCTTGGTAGCGGGAGGGCACAATGAGCAGTTCTTC
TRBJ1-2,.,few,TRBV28,CASRRTTYGYTF,TGTGCCAGCAGGAGGACAACCTATGGCTACACCTTC
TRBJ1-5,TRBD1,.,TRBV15,CATLNSGTGKVGRDQPQHF,TGTGCCACCCTCAATTCTGGGACAGGAAAAGTAGGTCGCGATCAGCCCCAGCATTTT
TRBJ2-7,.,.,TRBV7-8,CASSLDRVTYEQYF,TGTGCCAGCAGCTTAGACAGGGTCACCTACGAGCAGTACTTC
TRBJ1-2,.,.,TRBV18,CASSPGTEYDYGYTF,TGTGCCAGCTCACCAGGCACCGAATATGACTATGGCTACACCTTC
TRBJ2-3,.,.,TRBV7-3,CASSLLGGAPSTDTQYF,TGTGCCAGCAGCTTACTTGGAGGGGCCCCAAGCACAGATACGCAGTATTTT
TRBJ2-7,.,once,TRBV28,CASSAPGQKNSYEQYF,TGTGCCAGCAGTGCCCCGGGACAAAAAAACTCCTACGAGCAGTACTTC
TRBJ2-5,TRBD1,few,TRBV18,CASSVGQGPEETQYF,TGTGCCAGCTCAGTCGGACAGGGGCCGGAAGAGACCCAGTACTTC
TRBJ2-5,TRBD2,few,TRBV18,CASSPSGTRRGETQYF,TGTGCCAGCTCACCCTCCGGGACTAGGAGGGGGGAGACCCAGTACTTC
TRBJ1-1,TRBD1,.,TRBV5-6,CASSIRTGGRTEAFF,TGTGCCAGCAGCATTCGGACAGGGGGCCGCACTGAAGCTTTCTTT
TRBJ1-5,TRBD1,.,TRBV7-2,CASSLDRGSNQPQHF,TGTGCCAGCAGCTTGGACAGGGGGAGCAATCAGCCCCAGCATTTT
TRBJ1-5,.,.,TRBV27,CASSLRYGGAASNQPQHF,TGTGCCAGCAGTTTAAGGTATGGAGGGGCCGCTAGCAATCAGCCCCAGCATTTT
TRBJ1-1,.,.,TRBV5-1,CASSQRQNTEAFF,TGCGCCAGCAGCCAGAGACAGAACACTGAAGCTTTCTTT
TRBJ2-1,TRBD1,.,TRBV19,CASSIAGQIYNEQFF,TGTGCCAGTAGTATAGCGGGACAGATCTACAATGAGCAGTTCTTC
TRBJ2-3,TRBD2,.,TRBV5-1,CASSLEGREGTDTQYF,TGCGCCAGCAGCTTGGAGGGGCGGGAGGGCACAGATACGCAGTATTTT
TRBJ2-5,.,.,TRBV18,CASSPRGGNQETQYF,TGTGCCAGCTCACCAAGGGGGGGTAACCAAGAGACCCAGTACTTC
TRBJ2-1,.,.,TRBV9,CASSPTGIPGNEQFF,TGTGCCAGCAGCCCTACAGGGATCCCGGGCAATGAGCAGTTCTTC
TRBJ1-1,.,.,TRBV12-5,CASGPQGNTEAFF,TGTGCTAGTGGTCCACAGGGGAACACTGAAGCTTTCTTT
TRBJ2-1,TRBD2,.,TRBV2,CASRETSGAYNEQFF,TGTGCCAGCAGGGAGACTAGCGGAGCCTACAATGAGCAGTTCTTC
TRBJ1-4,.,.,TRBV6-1,CASSEQGTTTNEKLFF,TGTGCCAGCAGTGAACAGGGGACCACAACTAATGAAAAACTGTTTTTT
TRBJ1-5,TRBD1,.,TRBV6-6,CASSYLNRGPQHF,TGTGCCAGCAGTTACTTAAACAGGGGGCCCCAGCATTTT
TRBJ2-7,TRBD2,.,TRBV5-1,CASGVEPGLAAYEQYF,TGCGCCAGCGGAGTGGAACCGGGACTAGCGGCATACGAGCAGTACTTC
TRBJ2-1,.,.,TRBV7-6,CASSLARTYNEQFF,TGTGCCAGCAGCTTAGCGCGGACCTACAATGAGCAGTTCTTC
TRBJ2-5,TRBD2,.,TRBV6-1,CASSDQAGSGETQYF,TGTGCCAGCAGTGATCAAGCGGGGTCGGGAGAGACCCAGTACTTC
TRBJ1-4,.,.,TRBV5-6,CASSVGGVVTNEKLFF,TGTGCCAGCAGCGTTGGGGGGGTTGTAACTAATGAAAAACTGTTTTTT
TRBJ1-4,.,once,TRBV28,CASLGTPSEEKLFF,TGTGCCAGCCTAGGGACTCCCTCGGAGGAAAAACTGTTTTTT
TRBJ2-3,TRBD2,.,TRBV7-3,CASSSSGGGTDTQYF,TGTGCCAGCAGCAGTAGCGGGGGGGGCACAGATACGCAGTATTTT
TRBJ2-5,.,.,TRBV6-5,CASSYSILPTQETQYF,TGTGCCAGCAGTTACTCGATACTGCCAACCCAAGAGACCCAGTACTTC
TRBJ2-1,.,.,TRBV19,CASRWHTDAYNEQFF,TGTGCCAGTAGATGGCACACCGATGCCTACAATGAGCAGTTCTTC
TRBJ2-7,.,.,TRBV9,CASSVPGGEQYF,TGTGCCAGCAGCGTACCTGGCGGCGAGCAGTACTTC
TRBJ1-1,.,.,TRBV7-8,CASSLAGFGQPNTEAFF,TGTGCCAGCAGCTTAGCCGGCTTCGGACAGCCTAACACTGAAGCTTTCTTT
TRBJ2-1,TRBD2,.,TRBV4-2,CASSQAASGVGNEQFF,TGTGCCAGCAGCCAAGCTGCTAGCGGTGTAGGGAATGAGCAGTTCTTC
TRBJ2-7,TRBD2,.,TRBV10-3,CAINPLGLAGVSEQYF,TGTGCCATCAATCCGCTGGGACTAGCGGGAGTATCCGAGCAGTACTTC
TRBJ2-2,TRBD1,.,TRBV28,CASSTGGTGELFF,TGTGCCAGCAGCACAGGGGGCACCGGGGAGCTGTTTTTT
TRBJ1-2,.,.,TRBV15,CATSRGRSAYGYTF,TGTGCCACCAGCAGAGGGAGGAGTGCCTATGGCTACACCTTC
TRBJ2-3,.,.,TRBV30,CAWSGRAGDTQYF,TGTGCCTGGAGTGGGCGGGCGGGAGATACGCAGTATTTT
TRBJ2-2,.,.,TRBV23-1,CASRSSGVNGIGELFF,TGCGCCAGCAGATCTTCCGGGGTGAACGGTATCGGGGAGCTGTTTTTT
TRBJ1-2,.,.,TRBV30,CAWSGAGYGYTF,TGTGCCTGGAGTGGGGCAGGGTATGGCTACACCTTC
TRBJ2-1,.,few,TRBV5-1,CASKRDNSYNEQFF,TGCGCCAGCAAAAGGGACAACTCCTACAATGAGCAGTTCTTC
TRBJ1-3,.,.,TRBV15,CATSRGAGGNTIYF,TGTGCCACCAGCAGGGGGGCAGGGGGAAACACCATATATTTT
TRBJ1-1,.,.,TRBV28,CASSLGGLGRDIATEAFF,TGTGCCAGCAGTTTAGGGGGTTTGGGCAGGGACATAGCCACTGAAGCTTTCTTT
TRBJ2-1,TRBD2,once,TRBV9,CASSPSGSSYNEQFF,TGTGCCAGCAGCCCTAGCGGAAGCTCCTACAATGAGCAGTTCTTC
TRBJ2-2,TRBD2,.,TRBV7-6,CASSLEAKGRAGELFF,TGTGCCAGCAGCTTAGAGGCGAAAGGGAGGGCCGGGGAGCTGTTTTTT
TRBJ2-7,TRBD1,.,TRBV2,CASTRTGDEYEQYF,TGTGCCAGCACGCGGACAGGGGACGAGTACGAGCAGTACTTC
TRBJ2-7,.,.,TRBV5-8,CASSPGGGYLYEQYF,TGTGCCAGCAGCCCGGGTGGGGGCTACCTTTACGAGCAGTACTTC
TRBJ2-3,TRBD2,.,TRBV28,CASSLGTSGISDTQYF,TGTGCCAGCAGTTTAGGGACTAGCGGGATCTCAGATACGCAGTATTTT
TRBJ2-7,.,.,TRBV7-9,CASSLVQSGEQYF,TGTGCCAGCAGCTTAGTTCAGTCGGGCGAGCAGTACTTC
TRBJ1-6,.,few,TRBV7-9,CASSLGGARSPLHF,TGTGCCAGCAGCTTAGGGGGAGCCCGATCACCCCTCCACTTT
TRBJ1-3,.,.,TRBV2,CASSEDEVSGNTIYF,TGTGCCAGCAGTGAAGACGAGGTTTCTGGAAACACCATATATTTT
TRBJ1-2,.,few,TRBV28,CASRKDFGYTF,TGTGCCAGCAGGAAGGACTTCGGCTACACCTTC
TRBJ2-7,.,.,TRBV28,CASSLVVVNEQYF,TGTGCCAGCAGTTTAGTAGTAGTAAACGAGCAGTACTTC
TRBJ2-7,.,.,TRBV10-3,CAIRREATYEQYF,TGTGCCATCAGGAGAGAGGCCACCTACGAGCAGTACTTC
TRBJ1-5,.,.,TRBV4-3,CASSQEGRQHQPQHF,TGCGCCAGCAGCCAAGAGGGCAGGCAGCATCAGCCCCAGCATTTT
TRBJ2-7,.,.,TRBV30,CAWSRISYEQYF,TGTGCCTGGTCCAGGATTTCCTACGAGCAGTACTTC
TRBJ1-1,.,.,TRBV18,CASSPGRFGFRNTEAFF,TGTGCCAGCTCACCAGGGCGCTTCGGATTTAGGAACACTGAAGCTTTCTTT
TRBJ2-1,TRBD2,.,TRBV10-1,CASSTLAGGRNEQFF,TGCGCCAGCAGTACACTAGCGGGAGGTCGAAATGAGCAGTTCTTC
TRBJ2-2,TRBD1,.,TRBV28,CASSLWGDRVVPGELFF,TGTGCCAGCAGTTTATGGGGGGACAGGGTGGTCCCCGGGGAGCTGTTTTTT
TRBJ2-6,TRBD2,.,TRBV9,CASSVISGSSSGANVLTF,TGTGCCAGCAGCGTAATTAGCGGGAGCAGCTCTGGGGCCAACGTCCTGACTTTC
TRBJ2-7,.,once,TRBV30,CAWSVPGLGLRGFYEQYF,TGTGCCTGGAGTGTACCGGGGTTGGGTCTACGGGGGTTCTACGAGCAGTACTTC